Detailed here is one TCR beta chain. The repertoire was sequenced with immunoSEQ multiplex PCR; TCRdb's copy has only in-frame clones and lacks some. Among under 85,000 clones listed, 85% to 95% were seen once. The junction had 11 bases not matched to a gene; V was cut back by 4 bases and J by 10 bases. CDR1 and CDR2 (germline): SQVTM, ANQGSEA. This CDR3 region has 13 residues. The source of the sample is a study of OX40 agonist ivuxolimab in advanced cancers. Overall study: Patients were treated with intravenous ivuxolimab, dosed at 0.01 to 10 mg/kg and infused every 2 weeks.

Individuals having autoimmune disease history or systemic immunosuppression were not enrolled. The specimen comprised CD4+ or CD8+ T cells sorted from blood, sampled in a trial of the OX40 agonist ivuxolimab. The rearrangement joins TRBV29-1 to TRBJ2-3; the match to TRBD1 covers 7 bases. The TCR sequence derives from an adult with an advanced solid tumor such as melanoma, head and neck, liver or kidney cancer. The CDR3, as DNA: TGCAGCGTTGTCGGGACAGATTTGGTCGCGCAGTATTTT. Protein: CSVVGTDLVAQYF.